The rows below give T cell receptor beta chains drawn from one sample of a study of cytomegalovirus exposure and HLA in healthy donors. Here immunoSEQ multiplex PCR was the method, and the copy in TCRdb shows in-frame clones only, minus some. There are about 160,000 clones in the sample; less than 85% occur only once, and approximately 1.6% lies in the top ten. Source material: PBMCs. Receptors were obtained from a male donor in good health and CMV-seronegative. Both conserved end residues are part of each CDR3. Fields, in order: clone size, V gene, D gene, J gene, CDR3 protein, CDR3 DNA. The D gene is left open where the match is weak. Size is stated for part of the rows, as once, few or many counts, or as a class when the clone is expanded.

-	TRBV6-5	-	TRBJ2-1	CASSYPLANEQFF	TGTGCCAGCAGTTACCCATTAGCGAATGAGCAGTTCTTC
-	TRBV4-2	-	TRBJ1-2	CASSPRTESYGYTF	TGTGCCAGCAGCCCGCGGACAGAGAGCTATGGCTACACCTTC
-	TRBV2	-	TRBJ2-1	CASLVWNEQFF	TGTGCCAGCTTAGTTTGGAATGAGCAGTTCTTC
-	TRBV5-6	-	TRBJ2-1	CASSPGEGLDPFF	TGTGCCAGCAGCCCGGGGGAAGGCCTCGATCCGTTCTTC
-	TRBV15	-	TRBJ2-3	CATSPMAAGTDTQYF	TGTGCCACCAGCCCCATGGCGGCGGGCACAGATACGCAGTATTTT
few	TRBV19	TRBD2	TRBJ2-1	CASSRGLAGLNEQFF	TGTGCCAGTAGTCGTGGGCTAGCGGGTCTCAATGAGCAGTTCTTC
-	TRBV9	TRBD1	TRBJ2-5	CASSTRQGETQYF	TGTGCCAGCAGCACCAGACAGGGCGAGACCCAGTACTTC
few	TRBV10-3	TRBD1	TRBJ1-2	CAISESVTGQGNYGYTF	TGTGCCATCAGTGAGTCTGTTACGGGACAGGGGAACTATGGCTACACCTTC
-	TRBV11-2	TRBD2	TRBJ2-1	CASSLQGGPRNEQFF	TGTGCCAGCAGCTTACAGGGAGGGCCCCGCAATGAGCAGTTCTTC
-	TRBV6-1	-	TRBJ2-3	CASSESGRTDTQYF	TGTGCCAGCAGTGAAAGTGGTAGAACAGATACGCAGTATTTT